The entry that follows covers one T cell receptor (beta chain) sequence. This CDR3 contains 13 residues. Germline CDR1 SEHNR, CDR2 FQNEAQ (reference sequence). Trimming removed 7 bases from V and 3 bases from J, with 13 bases in between. TCRdb's copy holds only in-frame clones and misses some; the assay was immunoSEQ multiplex PCR. The data show fewer than 25,000 clones, 70% to 90% seen once. This entry is derived from a study of OX40 agonist ivuxolimab in advanced cancers. Study as a whole: One patient with hepatocellular carcinoma and two with cutaneous melanoma, three in all, had partial responses.

The sequence was collected from an adult with an advanced solid tumor such as melanoma, head and neck, liver or kidney cancer. The rearrangement links TRBV7-9 to TRBJ2-7; D may be TRBD1 or TRBD2 (5 bases each). This sample comprised CD4+ or CD8+ T cells sorted from blood, obtained in a trial of the OX40 agonist ivuxolimab. CDR3 region: CASTRGPNYEQYF. CDR3 DNA: TGTGCCAGCACCCGGGGACCCAACTACGAGCAGTACTTC.